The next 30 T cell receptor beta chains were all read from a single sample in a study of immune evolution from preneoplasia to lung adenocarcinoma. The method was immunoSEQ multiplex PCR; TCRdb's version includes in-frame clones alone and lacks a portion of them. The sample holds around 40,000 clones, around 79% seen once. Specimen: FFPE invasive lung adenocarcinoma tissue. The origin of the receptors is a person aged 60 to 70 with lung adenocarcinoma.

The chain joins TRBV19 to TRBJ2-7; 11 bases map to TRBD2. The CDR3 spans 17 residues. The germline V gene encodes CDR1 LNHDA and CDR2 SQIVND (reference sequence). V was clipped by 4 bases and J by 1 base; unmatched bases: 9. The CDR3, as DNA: TGTGCCAGTAGTACTCGGCTAGCGGGAGGCGGGTCCTACGAGCAGTACTTC. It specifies CASSTRLAGGGSYEQYF.

This CDR3 is CASSLYGTPFYEQYF. The CDR3, as DNA: TGTGCCAGCAGTTTATATGGGACTCCCTTTTACGAGCAGTACTTC. The chain couples TRBV27 to TRBJ2-7; tentative D call: TRBD2 (6 bases). With 1 base removed from V and 4 bases from J, the gap between germline ends came to 14 bases. Looked up from germline, CDR1 is MNHEY and CDR2 is SMNVEV (reference sequence). The CDR3 is made up of 15 amino acids.

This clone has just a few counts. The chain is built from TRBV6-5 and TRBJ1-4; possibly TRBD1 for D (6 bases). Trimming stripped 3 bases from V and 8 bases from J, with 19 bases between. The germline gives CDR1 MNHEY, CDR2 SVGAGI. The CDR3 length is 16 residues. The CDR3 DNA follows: TGTGCCAGCAGTTATGGGTCTGGCAGGGGTAGCGAAAAACTGTTTTTT. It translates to CASSYGSGRGSEKLFF.

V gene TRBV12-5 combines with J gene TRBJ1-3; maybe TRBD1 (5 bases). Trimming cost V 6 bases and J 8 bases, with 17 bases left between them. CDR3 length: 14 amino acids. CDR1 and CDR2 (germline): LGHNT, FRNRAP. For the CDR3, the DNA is TGTGCTAGTGGGGGGCTCAACGGTTTAGACACCATATATTTT. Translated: CASGGLNGLDTIYF.

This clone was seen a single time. CDR3 nucleotide sequence: TGTGCCAGCAGCTACCAAGAGACCCAGTACTTC. Translated: CASSYQETQYF. The genes are TRBV2 and TRBJ2-5; D gene ambiguous. The CDR3 consists of 11 residues. The ends were cut back, 6 bases at V and 0 bases at J, with 2 bases in the middle. Germline assignment: CDR1 SNHLY and CDR2 FYNNEI.

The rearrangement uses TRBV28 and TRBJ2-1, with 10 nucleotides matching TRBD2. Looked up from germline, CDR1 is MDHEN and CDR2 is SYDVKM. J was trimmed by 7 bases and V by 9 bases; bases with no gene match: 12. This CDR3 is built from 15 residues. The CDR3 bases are TGTGCCAGTCATGCCCCGGGACTAGCGATGAATGAGCAGTTCTTC. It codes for CASHAPGLAMNEQFF. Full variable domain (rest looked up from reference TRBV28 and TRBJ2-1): DVKVTQSSRYLVKRTGEKVFLECVQDMDHENMFWYRQDPGLGLRLIYFSYDVKMKEKGDIPEGYSVSREKKERFSLILESASTNQTSMYLCASHAPGLAMNEQFFGPGTRLTVL.

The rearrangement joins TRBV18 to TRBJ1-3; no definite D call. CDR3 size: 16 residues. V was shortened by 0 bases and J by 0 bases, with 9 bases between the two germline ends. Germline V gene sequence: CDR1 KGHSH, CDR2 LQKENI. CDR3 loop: CASSPPGSISGNTIYF. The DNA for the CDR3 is TGTGCCAGCTCACCACCGGGGTCTATCTCTGGAAACACCATATATTTT.

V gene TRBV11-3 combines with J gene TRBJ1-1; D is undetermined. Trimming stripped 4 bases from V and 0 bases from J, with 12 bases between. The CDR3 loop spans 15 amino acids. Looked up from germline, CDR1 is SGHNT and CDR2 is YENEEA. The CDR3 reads CASSSSGTVNTEAFF. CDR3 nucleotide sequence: TGTGCCAGCAGCTCCTCGGGAACAGTGAACACTGAAGCTTTCTTT.

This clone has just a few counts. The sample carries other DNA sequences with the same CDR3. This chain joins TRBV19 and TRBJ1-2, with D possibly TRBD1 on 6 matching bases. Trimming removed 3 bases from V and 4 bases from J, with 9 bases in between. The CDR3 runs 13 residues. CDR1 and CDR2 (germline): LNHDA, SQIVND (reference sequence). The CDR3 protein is CASSIGQLYGYTF. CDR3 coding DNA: TGTGCCAGTAGTATTGGACAGCTCTATGGCTACACCTTC.

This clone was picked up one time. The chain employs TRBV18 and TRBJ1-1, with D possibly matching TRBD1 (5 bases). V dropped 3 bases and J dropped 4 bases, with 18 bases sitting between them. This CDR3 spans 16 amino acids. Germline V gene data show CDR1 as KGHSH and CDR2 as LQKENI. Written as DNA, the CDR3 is TGTGCCAGCTCACCCCTCCGGGACCCGGGAGGCACTGAAGCTTTCTTT. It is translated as CASSPLRDPGGTEAFF.

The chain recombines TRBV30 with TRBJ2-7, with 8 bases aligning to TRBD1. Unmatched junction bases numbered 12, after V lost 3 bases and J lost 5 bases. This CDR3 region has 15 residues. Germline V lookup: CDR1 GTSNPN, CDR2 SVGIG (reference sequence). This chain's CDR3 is CAWSKPDRDGDEQYF. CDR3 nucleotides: TGTGCCTGGAGCAAACCGGACAGGGATGGTGACGAGCAGTACTTC.

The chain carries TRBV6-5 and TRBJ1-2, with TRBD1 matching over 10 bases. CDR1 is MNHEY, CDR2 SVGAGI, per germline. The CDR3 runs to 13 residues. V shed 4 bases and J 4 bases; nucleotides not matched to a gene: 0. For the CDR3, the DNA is TGTGCCAGCAGTTGGACAGGGGGCTATGGCTACACCTTC. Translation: CASSWTGGYGYTF.

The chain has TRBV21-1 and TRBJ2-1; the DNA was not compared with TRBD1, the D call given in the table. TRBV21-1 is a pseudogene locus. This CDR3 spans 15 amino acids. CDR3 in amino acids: CASLIQGVSYNEQFF. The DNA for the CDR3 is TGTGCCAGCCTTATCCAGGGGGTCTCCTACAATGAGCAGTTCTTC.

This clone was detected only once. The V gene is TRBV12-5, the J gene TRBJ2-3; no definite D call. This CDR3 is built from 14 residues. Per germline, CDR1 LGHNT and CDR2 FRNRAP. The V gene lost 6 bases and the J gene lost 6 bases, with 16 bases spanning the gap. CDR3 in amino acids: CASGSSSSRDTQYF. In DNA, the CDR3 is TGTGCTAGTGGCTCTTCCAGCAGCCGGGATACGCAGTATTTT.

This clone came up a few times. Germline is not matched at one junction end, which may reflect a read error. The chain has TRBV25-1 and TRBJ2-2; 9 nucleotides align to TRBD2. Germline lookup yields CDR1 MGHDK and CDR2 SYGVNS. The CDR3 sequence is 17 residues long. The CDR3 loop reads CATSTMSGRQNTGELFF. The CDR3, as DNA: TGTGCCACCAGTACGATGAGCGGGAGGCAGAACACCGGGGAGCTGTTTTTT. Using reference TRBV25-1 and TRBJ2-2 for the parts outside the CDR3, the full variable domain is EADIYQTPRYLVIGTGKKITLECSQTMGHDKMYWYQQDPGMELHLIHYSYGVNSTEKGDLSSESTVSRIRTEHFPLTLESARPSHTSQYLCATSTMSGRQNTGELFFGEGSRLTVL.

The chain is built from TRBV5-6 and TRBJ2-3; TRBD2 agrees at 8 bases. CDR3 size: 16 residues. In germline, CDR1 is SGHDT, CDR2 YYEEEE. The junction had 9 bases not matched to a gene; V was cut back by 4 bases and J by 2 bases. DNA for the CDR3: TGTGCCAGCAGCCCTCTGACTAGCGCCCTCACAGATACGCAGTATTTT. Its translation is CASSPLTSALTDTQYF.

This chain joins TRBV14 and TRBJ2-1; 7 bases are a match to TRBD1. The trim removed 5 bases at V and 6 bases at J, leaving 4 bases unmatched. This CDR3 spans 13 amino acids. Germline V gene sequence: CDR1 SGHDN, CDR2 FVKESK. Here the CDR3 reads CASSSYRGNEQFF. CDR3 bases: TGTGCCAGCAGCTCGTACAGGGGCAATGAGCAGTTCTTC. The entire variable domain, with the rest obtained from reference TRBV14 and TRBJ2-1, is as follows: EAGVTQFPSHSVIEKGQTVTLRCDPISGHDNLYWYRRVMGKEIKFLLHFVKESKQDESGMPNNRFLAERTGGTYSTLKVQPAELEDSGVYFCASSSYRGNEQFFGPGTRLTVL.

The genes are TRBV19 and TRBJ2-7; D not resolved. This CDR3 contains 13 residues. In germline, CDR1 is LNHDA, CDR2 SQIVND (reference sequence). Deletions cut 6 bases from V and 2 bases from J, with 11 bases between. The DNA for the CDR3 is TGTGCCAGTAGCCTCGTACCCGCCTACGAGCAGTACTTC. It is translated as CASSLVPAYEQYF. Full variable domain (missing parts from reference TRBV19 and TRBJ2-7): DGGITQSPKYLFRKEGQNVTLSCEQNLNHDAMYWYRQDPGQGLRLIYYSQIVNDFQKGDIAEGYSVSREKKESFPLTVTSAQKNPTAFYLCASSLVPAYEQYFGPGTRLTVT.

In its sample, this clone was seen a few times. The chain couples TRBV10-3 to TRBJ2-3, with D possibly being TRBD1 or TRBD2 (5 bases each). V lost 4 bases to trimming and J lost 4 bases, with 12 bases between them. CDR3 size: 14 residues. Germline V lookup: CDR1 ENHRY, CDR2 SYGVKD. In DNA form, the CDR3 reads TGTGCCATCAGTGGACAGATCGGGGCAGATACGCAGTATTTT. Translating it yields CAISGQIGADTQYF.

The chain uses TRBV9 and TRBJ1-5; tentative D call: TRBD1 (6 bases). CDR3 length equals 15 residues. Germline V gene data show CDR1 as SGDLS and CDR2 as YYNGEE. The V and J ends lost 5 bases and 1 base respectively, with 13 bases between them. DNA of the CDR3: TGTGCCAGCAGTGGATCAGGGGCGAGCAATCAGCCCCAGCATTTT. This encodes CASSGSGASNQPQHF.

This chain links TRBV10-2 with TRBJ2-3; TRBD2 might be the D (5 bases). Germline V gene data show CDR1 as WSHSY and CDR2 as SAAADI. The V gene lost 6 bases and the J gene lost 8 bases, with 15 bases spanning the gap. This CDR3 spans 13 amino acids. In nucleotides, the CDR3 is TGCGCCAGCAGACAGCCCTCTAGCAGTACGCAGTATTTT. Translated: CASRQPSSSTQYF.

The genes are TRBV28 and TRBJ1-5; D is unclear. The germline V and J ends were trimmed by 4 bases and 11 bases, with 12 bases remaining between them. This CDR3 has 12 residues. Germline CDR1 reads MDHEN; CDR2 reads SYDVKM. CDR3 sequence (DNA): TGTGCCAGCAGTTCCTATTCGTCGGCCCAGCATTTT. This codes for CASSSYSSAQHF.

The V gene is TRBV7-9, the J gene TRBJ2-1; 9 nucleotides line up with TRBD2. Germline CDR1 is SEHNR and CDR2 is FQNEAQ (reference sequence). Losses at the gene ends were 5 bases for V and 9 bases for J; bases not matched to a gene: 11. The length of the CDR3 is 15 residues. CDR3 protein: CASSLGSGSRGEQFF. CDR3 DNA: TGTGCCAGCAGCCTTGGTAGCGGGAGCCGGGGTGAGCAGTTCTTC. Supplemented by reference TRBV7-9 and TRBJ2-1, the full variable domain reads DTGVSQNPRHKITKRGQNVTFRCDPISEHNRLYWYRQTLGQGPEFLTYFQNEAQLEKSRLLSDRFSAERPKGSFSTLEIQRTEQGDSAMYLCASSLGSGSRGEQFFGPGTRLTVL.

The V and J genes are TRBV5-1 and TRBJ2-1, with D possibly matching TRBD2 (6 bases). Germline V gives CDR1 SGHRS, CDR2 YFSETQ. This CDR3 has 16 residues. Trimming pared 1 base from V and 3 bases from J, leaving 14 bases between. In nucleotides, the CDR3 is TGCGCCAGCAGCTTGCGTGAAGCGGGCCACTACAATGAGCAGTTCTTC. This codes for CASSLREAGHYNEQFF.

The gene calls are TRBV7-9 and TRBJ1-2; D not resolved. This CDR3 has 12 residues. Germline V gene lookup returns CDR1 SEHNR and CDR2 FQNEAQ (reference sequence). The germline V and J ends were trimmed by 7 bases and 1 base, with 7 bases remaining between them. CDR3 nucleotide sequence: TGTGCCAGCACCAATCGTAACTATGGCTACACCTTC. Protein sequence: CASTNRNYGYTF.

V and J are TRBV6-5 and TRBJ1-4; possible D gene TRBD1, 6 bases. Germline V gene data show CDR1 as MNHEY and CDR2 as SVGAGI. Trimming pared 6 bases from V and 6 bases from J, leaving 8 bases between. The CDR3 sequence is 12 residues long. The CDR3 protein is CASRAGDEKLFF. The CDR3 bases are TGTGCCAGCAGGGCAGGGGATGAAAAACTGTTTTTT.

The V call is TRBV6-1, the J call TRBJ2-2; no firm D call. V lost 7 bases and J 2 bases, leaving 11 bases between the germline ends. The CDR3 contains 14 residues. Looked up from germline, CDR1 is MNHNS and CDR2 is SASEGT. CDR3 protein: CASNLHLNTGELFF. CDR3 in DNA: TGTGCCAGCAATCTTCACCTCAACACCGGGGAGCTGTTTTTT.

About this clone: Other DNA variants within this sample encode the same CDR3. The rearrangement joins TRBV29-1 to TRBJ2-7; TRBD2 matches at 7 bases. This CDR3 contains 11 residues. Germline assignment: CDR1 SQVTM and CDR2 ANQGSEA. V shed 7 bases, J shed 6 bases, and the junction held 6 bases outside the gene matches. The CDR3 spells CSAGTGGEQYF. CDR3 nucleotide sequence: TGCAGCGCTGGGACGGGAGGCGAGCAGTACTTC.

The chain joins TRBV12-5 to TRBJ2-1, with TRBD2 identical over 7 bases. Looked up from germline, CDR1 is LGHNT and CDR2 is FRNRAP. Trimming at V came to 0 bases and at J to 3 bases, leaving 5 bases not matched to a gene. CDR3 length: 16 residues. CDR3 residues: CASGLVLGEGYNEQFF. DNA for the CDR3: TGTGCTAGTGGTTTGGTACTCGGGGAGGGCTACAATGAGCAGTTCTTC.

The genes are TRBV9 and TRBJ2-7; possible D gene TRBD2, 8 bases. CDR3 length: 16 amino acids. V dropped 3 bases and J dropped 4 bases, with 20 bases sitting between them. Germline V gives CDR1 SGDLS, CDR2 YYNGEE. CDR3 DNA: TGTGCCAGCAGCGAGGGGGCAGCGGGAGTAGGGTACGAGCAGTACTTC. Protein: CASSEGAAGVGYEQYF.